Listed below are T cell receptor beta chains from one sample, sequenced in a study of technical replicates of blood from four donors. The table came from immunoSEQ multiplex PCR; TCRdb's copy has only in-frame clones and leaves some out. The sample records about 15,000 clones, 85% to 90% being singletons. Sequences were obtained from PBMCs. The receptors shown here come from a human donor in good health. Both conserved end residues are part of each CDR3. D genes are given only for firm matches. A row's size may be missing; if present it is once, few, many or a size class.

d_gene: .
v_gene: TRBV2
abundance: .
j_gene: TRBJ2-5
CDR3aa: CASSGEAQETQYF
CDR3nt: TGTGCCAGCAGTGGGGAGGCACAAGAGACCCAGTACTTC

d_gene: .
v_gene: TRBV5-6
abundance: .
j_gene: TRBJ1-2
CDR3aa: CASSSVTGIDYSYTF
CDR3nt: TGTGCCAGCAGTAGTGTGACAGGTATTGACTATAGCTACACCTTC

d_gene: TRBD2
v_gene: TRBV18
abundance: once
j_gene: TRBJ2-7
CDR3aa: CASSPETSGYEQYF
CDR3nt: TGTGCCAGCTCACCCGAGACTAGCGGCTACGAGCAGTACTTC

d_gene: TRBD2
v_gene: TRBV7-9
abundance: .
j_gene: TRBJ2-7
CDR3aa: CASSSTQIAGVHEQYF
CDR3nt: TGTGCCAGCAGCTCCACCCAAATAGCGGGAGTCCACGAGCAGTACTTC

d_gene: .
v_gene: TRBV27
abundance: .
j_gene: TRBJ2-3
CDR3aa: CASSFRSTDTQYF
CDR3nt: TGTGCCAGCAGTTTCCGGAGCACAGATACGCAGTATTTT

d_gene: .
v_gene: TRBV18
abundance: .
j_gene: TRBJ2-1
CDR3aa: CASSQGGGETYNEQFF
CDR3nt: TGTGCCAGCTCACAGGGAGGGGGTGAGACCTACAATGAGCAGTTCTTC

d_gene: TRBD2
v_gene: TRBV19
abundance: .
j_gene: TRBJ2-7
CDR3aa: CASSMWGLAGSEQYF
CDR3nt: TGTGCCAGTAGTATGTGGGGACTAGCGGGAAGTGAGCAGTACTTC

d_gene: .
v_gene: TRBV6-6
abundance: .
j_gene: TRBJ2-3
CDR3aa: CASTSIGGDTQYF
CDR3nt: TGTGCCAGCACGAGTATTGGAGGAGATACGCAGTATTTT

d_gene: TRBD2
v_gene: TRBV11-2
abundance: .
j_gene: TRBJ2-7
CDR3aa: CASSWSTSGRLYEQYF
CDR3nt: TGTGCCAGCAGCTGGTCGACTAGCGGGAGACTTTACGAGCAGTACTTC

d_gene: TRBD1
v_gene: TRBV7-9
abundance: .
j_gene: TRBJ1-3
CDR3aa: CASSLAGTGAGNTIYF
CDR3nt: TGTGCCAGCAGCTTAGCGGGGACAGGGGCTGGAAACACCATATATTTT

d_gene: TRBD2
v_gene: TRBV7-3
abundance: .
j_gene: TRBJ2-2
CDR3aa: CASSLVRASGTGELFF
CDR3nt: TGTGCCAGCAGCTTGGTCAGGGCTAGCGGCACCGGGGAGCTGTTTTTT

d_gene: TRBD2
v_gene: TRBV28
abundance: .
j_gene: TRBJ2-5
CDR3aa: CASRQREMETQYF
CDR3nt: TGTGCCAGCCGACAGCGGGAGATGGAGACCCAGTACTTC

d_gene: .
v_gene: TRBV27
abundance: .
j_gene: TRBJ1-2
CDR3aa: CASSLSGGNYGYTF
CDR3nt: TGTGCCAGCAGTTTATCCGGGGGGAACTATGGCTACACCTTC

d_gene: .
v_gene: TRBV11-2
abundance: .
j_gene: TRBJ1-5
CDR3aa: CASSLLSDGPQHF
CDR3nt: TGTGCCAGCAGCTTATTATCAGATGGGCCCCAGCATTTT

d_gene: TRBD2
v_gene: TRBV4-2
abundance: .
j_gene: TRBJ2-3
CDR3aa: CASSQALAGGIDTQYF
CDR3nt: TGTGCCAGCAGCCAAGCACTAGCGGGAGGAATAGATACGCAGTATTTT

d_gene: TRBD2
v_gene: TRBV6-1
abundance: .
j_gene: TRBJ2-3
CDR3aa: CASASGLSTDTQYF
CDR3nt: TGTGCCAGCGCTAGCGGGTTGAGCACAGATACGCAGTATTTT

d_gene: TRBD2
v_gene: TRBV5-4
abundance: once
j_gene: TRBJ2-1
CDR3aa: CASSLELAGLRGEQFF
CDR3nt: TGTGCCAGCAGCTTGGAACTAGCGGGGCTAAGGGGTGAGCAGTTCTTC

d_gene: TRBD1
v_gene: TRBV2
abundance: .
j_gene: TRBJ1-2
CDR3aa: CASSGQGADYGYTF
CDR3nt: TGTGCCAGCAGTGGACAGGGGGCGGACTATGGCTACACCTTC